The clone carrying this T cell receptor beta chain was seen a handful of times. This record belongs to a study of blood T cell repertoires in COVID-19. Across the whole study: Acute and convalescent COVID-19 samples came from the United States, Italy and Spain. The analysed material was cDNA or gDNA that came from T cells, B-cell-depleted T cells, or PBMCs.

In the authors' workflow: It was from reference gene primer amplification that nucleated cell counts were estimated. Produced via immunoSEQ multiplex PCR; TCRdb's table is partial and in-frame only. Clone size and the V and J calls come from that table; the DNA yielded D and trimming. The repertoire includes 70,000 or so clones, around 86% of them detected once, and roughly 11% sits in the top ten. The CDR3 has 14 residues. The V end was cut by 4 bases, the J end by 4 bases, with 11 bases between. Germline V gene sequence: CDR1 SGDLS, CDR2 YYNGEE. The chain uses TRBV9 and TRBJ2-2; perhaps TRBD2 as D (5 bases). Source material: peripheral blood. The receptor was derived from a man between 65 and 80 years old with active or convalescent COVID-19. DNA for the CDR3: TGTGCCAGCAGCCCCGGAGGTATCACCGGGGAGCTGTTTTTT. As protein: CASSPGGITGELFF.